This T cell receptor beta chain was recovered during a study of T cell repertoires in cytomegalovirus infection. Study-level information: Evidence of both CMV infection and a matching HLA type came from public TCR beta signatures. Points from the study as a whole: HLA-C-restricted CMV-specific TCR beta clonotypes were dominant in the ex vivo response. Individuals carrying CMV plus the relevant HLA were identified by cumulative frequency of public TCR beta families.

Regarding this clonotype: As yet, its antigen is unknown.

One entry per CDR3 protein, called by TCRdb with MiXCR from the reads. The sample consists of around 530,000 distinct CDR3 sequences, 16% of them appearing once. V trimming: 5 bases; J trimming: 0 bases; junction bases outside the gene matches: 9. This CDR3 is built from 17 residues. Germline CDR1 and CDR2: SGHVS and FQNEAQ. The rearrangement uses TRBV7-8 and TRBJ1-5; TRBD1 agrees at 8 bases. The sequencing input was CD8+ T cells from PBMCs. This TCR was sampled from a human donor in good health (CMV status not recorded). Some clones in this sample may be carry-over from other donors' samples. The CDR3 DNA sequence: TGTGCCAGCAGCCCGGACAGGGCGAGTTATAGCAATCAGCCCCAGCATTTT. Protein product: CASSPDRASYSNQPQHF. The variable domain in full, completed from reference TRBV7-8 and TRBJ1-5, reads GAGVSQSPRYKVAKRGQDVALRCDPISGHVSLFWYQQALGQGPEFLTYFQNEAQLDKSGLPSDRFFAERPEGSVSTLKIQRTQQEDSAVYLCASSPDRASYSNQPQHFGDGTRLSIL.